These 21 T cell receptor beta chains came from one sample sequenced in a study of T cell responses to AZD1222 COVID-19 vaccine. Sequenced by immunoSEQ multiplex PCR; TCRdb stores in-frame clones only, minus some. The table lists 150,000 to 160,000 clones, around 90% of them singletons. The sequences come from peripheral blood, collected on day 0 of AZD1222 vaccination. All receptors derive from an adult in good health.

The CDR3 region is CASSPPGQVTDTQYF. The CDR3 DNA is TGTGCCAGCTCACCACCCGGACAGGTCACAGATACGCAGTATTTT. V usage is TRBV18 and J usage is TRBJ2-3, with 7 bases aligning to TRBD1. The CDR3 extends over 15 amino acids. With 0 bases clipped from V and 2 bases from J, the junction kept 2 bases outside the gene matches. CDR1 KGHSH and CDR2 LQKENI come from the germline V gene.

V usage is TRBV28 and J usage is TRBJ2-7, with 8 positions matching TRBD1. Per germline, CDR1 MDHEN and CDR2 SYDVKM. Losses at the gene ends were 6 bases for V and 6 bases for J; bases not matched to a gene: 7. This CDR3 has 13 amino acids. This CDR3 is CASRRQGKGEQYF. CDR3 coding DNA: TGTGCCAGCAGGCGACAGGGGAAGGGCGAGCAGTACTTC.

V usage is TRBV4-1 and J usage is TRBJ1-2; 7 positions match TRBD1. From germline, CDR1 is MGHRA and CDR2 YSYEKL. V was pared by 0 bases and J by 4 bases, with 2 bases of the junction left unmatched. CDR3 length: 14 amino acids. This chain's CDR3 is CASSQEQGPYGYTF. The CDR3, as DNA: TGCGCCAGCAGCCAAGAACAGGGGCCCTATGGCTACACCTTC.

The genes are TRBV6-5 and TRBJ1-1; perhaps TRBD1 as D (5 bases). This CDR3 region has 14 residues. CDR1 is MNHEY, CDR2 SVGAGI, per germline. V lost 0 bases and J lost 9, with 14 bases in between. CDR3 nucleotide sequence: TGTGCCAGCAGTTACTCGGGGGGTCGGGGTCAAGCTTTCTTT. Protein sequence: CASSYSGGRGQAFF.

V usage is TRBV7-2 and J usage is TRBJ1-2, with D unclear. Germline V CDR1 and CDR2: SGHTA, FQGNSA. The CDR3 spans 11 residues. Between the trimmed V and J ends, which lost 4 bases and 7 bases, there was a span of 7 bases. Here the CDR3 DNA reads TGTGCCAGCAGCTCCTCGTTTGGCTACACCTTC. Protein product: CASSSSFGYTF.

The chain joins TRBV6-5 to TRBJ1-1; TRBD1 matches 8 bases. The germline gives CDR1 MNHEY, CDR2 SVGAGI. Trimming took 6 bases from V and 6 from J; bases not matched to a gene: 12. This CDR3 is built from 15 residues. The CDR3 here is CASRPLRDRTPEAFF. DNA for the CDR3: TGTGCCAGCAGACCCCTCCGGGACAGGACCCCTGAAGCTTTCTTT.

This clone was counted a single time. This chain links TRBV9 with TRBJ2-7; 9 positions agree with TRBD1. Germline CDR1 reads SGDLS; CDR2 reads YYNGEE. After removal of 0 bases from V and 6 bases from J, the junction contained 7 bases not matched to a gene. The CDR3 has 15 residues. In DNA form, the CDR3 reads TGTGCCAGCAGCGTAGGAGGGACAGGGTCTTCCGAGCAGTACTTC. Translated, it gives CASSVGGTGSSEQYF.

The J gene is TRBJ2-1, the V gene TRBV9; the D is unclear. Trimming took 4 bases from V and 4 from J, leaving 6 bases between them. From germline, CDR1 is SGDLS and CDR2 YYNGEE. This CDR3 spans 12 amino acids. This CDR3 is CASSPLYNEQFF. The CDR3 coding sequence is TGTGCCAGCAGCCCTTTGTACAATGAGCAGTTCTTC. Supplemented by reference TRBV9 and TRBJ2-1, the full variable domain reads DSGVTQTPKHLITATGQRVTLRCSPRSGDLSVYWYQQSLDQGLQFLIQYYNGEERAKGNILERFSAQQFPDLHSELNLSSLELGDSALYFCASSPLYNEQFFGPGTRLTVL.

V usage is TRBV2 and J usage is TRBJ1-5; D unclear. Trimming stripped 1 base from V and 11 bases from J, with 15 bases between. Germline CDR1 SNHLY, CDR2 FYNNEI. The CDR3 totals 14 residues. CDR3 region: CASSEETGPRTQHF. CDR3 DNA sequence: TGTGCCAGCAGTGAAGAAACGGGCCCTCGGACCCAGCATTTT.

The gene calls are TRBV9 and TRBJ2-1; possibly TRBD1 for D (6 bases). The ends were cut back, 0 bases at V and 2 bases at J, with 9 bases in the middle. Germline V gives CDR1 SGDLS, CDR2 YYNGEE. This CDR3 has 15 residues. The CDR3 loop reads CASSVGQGTYNEQFF. The CDR3, as DNA: TGTGCCAGCAGCGTAGGGCAGGGGACCTACAATGAGCAGTTCTTC.

This clone appeared once. The V and J genes are TRBV7-8 and TRBJ2-7, with D possibly TRBD1 on 6 matching bases. Germline CDR1 SGHVS, CDR2 FQNEAQ. The length of the CDR3 is 13 residues. The V and J ends lost 5 bases and 5 bases respectively, with 13 bases between them. The CDR3 loop reads CASSTYRVHEQYF. As DNA, the CDR3 is TGTGCCAGCAGCACCTACAGGGTCCACGAGCAGTACTTC.

The chain employs TRBV11-3 and TRBJ1-4, with TRBD1 matching over 7 bases. The J segment lost 8 bases and the V segment lost 1 base, leaving 4 bases of the junction unmatched. The CDR3 is 14 amino acids. Per germline, CDR1 SGHNT and CDR2 YENEEA. The CDR3: CASSLGGGSEKLFF. CDR3 sequence (DNA): TGTGCCAGCAGCTTAGGAGGGGGCAGCGAAAAACTGTTTTTT.

This sequence joins TRBV6-1 and TRBJ1-5, with 8 bases aligning to TRBD1. This CDR3 region has 17 residues. J was trimmed by 7 bases and V by 1 base; bases with no gene match: 12. Looked up from germline, CDR1 is MNHNS and CDR2 is SASEGT. Written as DNA, the CDR3 is TGTGCCAGCAGTGAAGGGACAGGGAGATCTGCGGGGCAGCCCCAGCATTTT. It codes for CASSEGTGRSAGQPQHF.

Turning to this clone: At one end, the junction sequence differs from germline, possibly due to a read error. V is TRBV7-2 and J is TRBJ2-1; no firm D call. Germline CDR1 is SGHTA and CDR2 is FQGNSA. This CDR3 comprises 15 residues. Here the CDR3 reads CASSPDGPIYNEQFF. The CDR3 DNA sequence: TGTGCCAGCAGCCCGGACGGCCCCATCTACAACGAGCAGTTCTTC.

V usage is TRBV5-1 and J usage is TRBJ2-2; D tentatively reads TRBD1 or TRBD2 (6 bases each). CDR1 is SGHRS, CDR2 YFSETQ, per germline. Trimming removed 7 bases at V and 4 bases at J, with 14 bases between. The CDR3 is made up of 14 amino acids. CDR3 DNA sequence: TGCGCCAGCCGCCTCCCGGGGGCCACCGGGGAGCTGTTTTTT. Amino acid sequence: CASRLPGATGELFF.

This clone was detected only once. CDR3 bases: TGTGCCAGCACTCTGGGACAGGGAACAGATACGCAGTATTTT. Translated: CASTLGQGTDTQYF. The V call is TRBV11-3, the J call TRBJ2-3; 9 bases line up with TRBD1. Germline values: CDR1 SGHNT, CDR2 YENEEA. V lost 7 bases to trimming and J lost 3 bases; unmatched junction nucleotides: 5. The CDR3 has 14 amino acids.

The CDR3 region has the DNA TGCGCCAGTCAACTCAGGGAGGACACTGAAGCTTTCTTT. Amino acid sequence: CASQLREDTEAFF. The chain carries TRBV5-1 and TRBJ1-1, with D possibly being TRBD1 (5 bases). Trimming took off 8 bases at V and 3 bases at J, with 14 bases between the two ends. The CDR3 is made up of 13 amino acids. Germline assignment: CDR1 SGHRS and CDR2 YFSETQ.

J is TRBJ1-2 and V is TRBV10-3; D gene uncertain. The germline CDR1 and CDR2 sequences are ENHRY and SYGVKD. V was trimmed by 2 bases and J by 4 bases, leaving 8 bases between them. CDR3 length equals 13 residues. The CDR3 spells CAISELAGYGYTF. CDR3 DNA sequence: TGTGCCATCAGTGAGCTCGCCGGCTATGGCTACACCTTC.

This clone was observed once. The V gene is TRBV5-1, the J gene TRBJ2-2; 9 bases agree with TRBD1. The CDR3 totals 15 residues. J gave up 5 bases and V 4 bases, and 6 bases lay outside the gene matches. The germline V gene encodes CDR1 SGHRS and CDR2 YFSETQ. The CDR3 DNA reads TGCGCCAGCAGCCCCGGGGACAGGGATACCGGGGAGCTGTTTTTT. It yields the protein CASSPGDRDTGELFF. The whole variable domain, remainder taken from reference TRBV5-1 and TRBJ2-2, is KAGVTQTPRYLIKTRGQQVTLSCSPISGHRSVSWYQQTPGQGLQFLFEYFSETQRNKGNFPGRFSGRQFSNSRSEMNVSTLELGDSALYLCASSPGDRDTGELFFGEGSRLTVL.

The rearrangement links TRBV19 to TRBJ1-2; possible D gene TRBD1, 5 bases. From germline, CDR1 is LNHDA and CDR2 SQIVND (reference sequence). The CDR3 contains 15 residues. Between the trimmed V and J ends, which lost 6 bases and 5 bases, there was a span of 19 bases. CDR3 region: CASSAPGLRVYGYTF. The CDR3 region has the DNA TGTGCCAGTAGCGCCCCAGGGCTCCGGGTATATGGCTACACCTTC.

V is TRBV19 and J is TRBJ2-3; D is unresolved. With 5 bases removed from V and 0 bases from J, the gap between germline ends came to 15 bases. The CDR3 covers 16 residues. Germline CDR1 is LNHDA and CDR2 is SQIVND (reference sequence). CDR3: CASSPRTFRSTDTQYF. In DNA form, the CDR3 reads TGTGCCAGTAGTCCCCGGACCTTTCGGAGCACAGATACGCAGTATTTT.